This T cell receptor beta chain was captured by sequencing in a study of shared clonotypes between healthy human individuals. Whole-study context: The study drew on two women and a few men aged 18 to 49 as donors.

Per the original methods: Filtering differed, since immunoSEQ gave only junction sequences and no quality scores. The assay was immunoSEQ multiplex PCR, and TCRdb's table has in-frame clones only and misses some. For V, J and clone size, that table is used; D and trimming come from the DNA. This table has around 600,000 clones, approximately 97% appearing once. In germline, CDR1 is SGHNT, CDR2 YYREEE (reference sequence). This CDR3 is built from 14 residues. V lost 2 bases and J lost 2, with 10 bases in between. This clonotype was sampled from a young woman in good health. Sample: naive CD4+ T cells sorted from blood. Subset: CD45RA+ positively selected. This chain links TRBV5-4 with TRBJ2-5, with no clear D. The CDR3 sequence is CASSFTGRQETQYF. The CDR3, as DNA: TGTGCCAGCAGCTTTACCGGTAGGCAAGAGACCCAGTACTTC.